This note documents a single T cell receptor (beta chain) sequence. TCRdb's copy holds only in-frame clones and misses some; the assay was immunoSEQ multiplex PCR. The table includes 60,000 to 70,000 clones, approximately 91% detected once. These data originate in a study of blood T cell repertoires in COVID-19. CDR1 and CDR2 (germline): GTSNPN, SVGIG (reference sequence). The CDR3 contains 13 residues. Trimming removed 4 bases from V and 7 bases from J, with 17 bases in between. This sequence joins TRBV30 and TRBJ2-7; tentative D call: TRBD2 (6 bases). This sequence was found in a human donor in a cohort sampled during active COVID-19. The material sequenced was peripheral blood. The CDR3 DNA follows: TGTGCCTGGAAGTTTAACAGCGGAGGGGAGCAGTACTTC. Translation gives CAWKFNSGGEQYF.